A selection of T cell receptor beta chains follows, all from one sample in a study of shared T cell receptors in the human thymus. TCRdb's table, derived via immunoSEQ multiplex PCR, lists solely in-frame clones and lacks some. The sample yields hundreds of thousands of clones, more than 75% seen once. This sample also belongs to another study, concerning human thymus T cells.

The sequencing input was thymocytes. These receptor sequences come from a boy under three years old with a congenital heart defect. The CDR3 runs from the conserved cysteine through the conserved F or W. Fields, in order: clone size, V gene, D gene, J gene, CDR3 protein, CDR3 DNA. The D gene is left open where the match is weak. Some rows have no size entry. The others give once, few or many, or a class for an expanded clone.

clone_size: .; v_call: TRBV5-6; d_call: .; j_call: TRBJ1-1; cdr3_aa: CASSLRDHRVKGAFF; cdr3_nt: TGTGCCAGCAGCTTGAGGGACCACAGGGTAAAGGGAGCTTTCTTT
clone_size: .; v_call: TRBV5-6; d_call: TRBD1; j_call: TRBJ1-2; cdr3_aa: CASSLSGTGCHGYTF; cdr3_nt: TGTGCCAGCAGCCTATCCGGGACAGGTTGTCATGGCTACACCTTC
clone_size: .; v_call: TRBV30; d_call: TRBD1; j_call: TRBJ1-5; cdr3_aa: CAWSDSTGVNQPQHF; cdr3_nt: TGTGCCTGGAGTGATAGTACAGGGGTGAACCAGCCCCAGCATTTT
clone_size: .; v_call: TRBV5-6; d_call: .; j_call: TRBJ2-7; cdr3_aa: CASSLDRDSYEQYF; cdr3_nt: TGTGCCAGCAGCCTCGACAGAGACTCCTACGAGCAGTACTTC
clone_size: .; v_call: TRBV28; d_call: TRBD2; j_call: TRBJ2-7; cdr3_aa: CASSPRTSGSQTTLILTPF; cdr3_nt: TGTGCCAGCAGTCCCCGGACTAGCGGGAGTCAGACCACTCTCATCCTGACCCCCTTC
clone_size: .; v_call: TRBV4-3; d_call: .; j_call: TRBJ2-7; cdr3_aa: CASSQEGGLREQYF; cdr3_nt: TGCGCCAGCAGCCAAGAAGGAGGGTTACGCGAGCAGTACTTC
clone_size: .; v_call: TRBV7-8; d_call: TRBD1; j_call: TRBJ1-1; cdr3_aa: CASSHGQDTEAFF; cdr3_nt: TGTGCCAGCAGCCATGGACAGGACACTGAAGCTTTCTTT
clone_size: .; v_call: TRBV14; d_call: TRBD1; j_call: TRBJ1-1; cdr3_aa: CASSPLTRQGDTEAFF; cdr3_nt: TGTGCCAGCAGCCCACTGACCAGACAGGGGGACACTGAAGCTTTCTTT
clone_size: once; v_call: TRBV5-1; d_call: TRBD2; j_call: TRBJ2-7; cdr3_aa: CASSWTSGSYEQYF; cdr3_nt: TGCGCCAGCAGCTGGACTAGCGGGTCCTACGAGCAGTACTTC
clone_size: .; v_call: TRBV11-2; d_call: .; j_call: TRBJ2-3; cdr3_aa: CASSLASSTDTQYF; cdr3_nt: TGTGCCAGCAGCTTAGCTAGCAGCACAGATACGCAGTATTTT
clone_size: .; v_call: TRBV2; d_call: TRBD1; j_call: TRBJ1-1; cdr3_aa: CASSDEGQGRPEAFF; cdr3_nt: TGTGCCAGCAGTGATGAGGGACAGGGGAGACCTGAAGCTTTCTTT
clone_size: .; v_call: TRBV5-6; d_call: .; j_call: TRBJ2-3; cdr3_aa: CASSPRTNTSTDTQYF; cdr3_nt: TGTGCCAGCAGCCCACGGACTAACACCAGCACAGATACGCAGTATTTT
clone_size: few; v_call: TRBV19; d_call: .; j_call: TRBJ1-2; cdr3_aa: CASSTGHKEDGYTF; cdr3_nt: TGTGCCAGTAGCACGGGTCACAAGGAGGATGGCTACACCTTC
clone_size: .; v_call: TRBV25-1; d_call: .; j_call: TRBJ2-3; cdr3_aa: CASSEEPRYTDTQYF; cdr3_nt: TGTGCCAGCAGTGAAGAACCCCGCTACACAGATACGCAGTATTTT
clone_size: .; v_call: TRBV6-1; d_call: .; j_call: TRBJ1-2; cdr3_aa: CASSEASGFYGYTF; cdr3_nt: TGTGCCAGCAGTGAAGCGTCAGGGTTCTATGGCTACACCTTC
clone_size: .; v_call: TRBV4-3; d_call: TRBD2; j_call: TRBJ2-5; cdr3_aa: CASSHRSSGWGETQYF; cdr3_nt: TGCGCCAGCAGCCATCGCAGTAGCGGGTGGGGGGAGACCCAGTACTTC
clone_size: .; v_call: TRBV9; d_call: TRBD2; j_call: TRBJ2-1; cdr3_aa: CASSPGGGRGKNEQFF; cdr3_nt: TGTGCCAGCAGTCCTGGAGGCGGGAGGGGGAAAAATGAGCAGTTCTTC
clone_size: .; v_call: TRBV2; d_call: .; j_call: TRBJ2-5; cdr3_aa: CASIHLLVGGWETQYF; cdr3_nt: TGTGCCAGCATTCACCTCTTGGTGGGAGGATGGGAGACCCAGTACTTC
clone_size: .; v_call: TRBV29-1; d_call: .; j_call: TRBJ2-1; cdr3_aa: CSVEGRSRNYNEQFF; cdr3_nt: TGCAGCGTTGAAGGGCGGAGTAGGAATTACAATGAGCAGTTCTTC
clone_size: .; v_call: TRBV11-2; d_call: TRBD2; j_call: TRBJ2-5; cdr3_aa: CASRSGLAGGSGETQYF; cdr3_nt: TGTGCCAGCAGATCAGGGCTAGCGGGAGGGTCGGGAGAGACCCAGTACTTC
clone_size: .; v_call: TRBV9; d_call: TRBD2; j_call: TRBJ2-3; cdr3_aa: CASSVVSGLAISTDTQYF; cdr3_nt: TGTGCCAGCAGCGTAGTGTCGGGACTAGCGATTAGCACAGATACGCAGTATTTT
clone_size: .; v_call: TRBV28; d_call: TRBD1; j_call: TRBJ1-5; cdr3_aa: CASSSRDRERGKPQHF; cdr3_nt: TGTGCCAGCAGTTCCCGGGACAGGGAGAGGGGTAAGCCCCAGCATTTT
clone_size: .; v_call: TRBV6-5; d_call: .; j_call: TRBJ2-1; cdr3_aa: CASRDRRFDEQFF; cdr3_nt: TGTGCCAGCCGAGACAGGCGCTTTGATGAGCAGTTCTTC
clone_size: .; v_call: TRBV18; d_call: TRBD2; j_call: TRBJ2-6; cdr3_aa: CASSRAGRAQTGANVLTF; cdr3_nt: TGTGCCAGCTCACGGGCAGGGAGGGCCCAAACTGGGGCCAACGTCCTGACTTTC
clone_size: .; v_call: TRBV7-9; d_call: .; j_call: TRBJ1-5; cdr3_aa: CASSRGGSNQPQHF; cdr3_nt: TGTGCCAGCAGCCGCGGGGGGAGCAATCAGCCCCAGCATTTT
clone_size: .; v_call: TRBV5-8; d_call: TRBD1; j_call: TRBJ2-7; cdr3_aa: CASRTGGGYYEQYF; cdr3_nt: TGTGCCAGCCGAACAGGGGGCGGGTACTACGAGCAGTACTTC
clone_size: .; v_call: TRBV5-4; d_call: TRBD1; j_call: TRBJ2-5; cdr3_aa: CASSLVQGVQETQYF; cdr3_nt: TGTGCCAGCAGCTTGGTACAGGGGGTACAAGAGACCCAGTACTTC
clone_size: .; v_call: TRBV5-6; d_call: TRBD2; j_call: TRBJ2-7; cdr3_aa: CASGRGGRGHEQYF; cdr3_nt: TGTGCCAGCGGGCGCGGGGGGCGAGGGCACGAGCAGTACTTC
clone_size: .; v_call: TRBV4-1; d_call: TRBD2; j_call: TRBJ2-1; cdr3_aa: CASSQAPTSGRVHVDEQFF; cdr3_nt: TGCGCCAGCAGCCAAGCCCCGACTAGCGGGAGGGTACATGTCGATGAGCAGTTCTTC
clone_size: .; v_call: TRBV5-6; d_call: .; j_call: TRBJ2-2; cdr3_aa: CASSLDGRGDTGELFF; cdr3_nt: TGTGCCAGCAGCTTGGACGGCAGGGGAGACACCGGGGAGCTGTTTTTT
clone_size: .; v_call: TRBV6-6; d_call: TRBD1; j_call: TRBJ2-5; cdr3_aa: CASIKGQGETQYF; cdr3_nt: TGTGCCAGCATCAAAGGACAGGGAGAGACCCAGTACTTC
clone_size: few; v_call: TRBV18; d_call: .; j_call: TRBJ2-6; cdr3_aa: CASSPPNRGSGANVLTF; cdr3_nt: TGTGCCAGCTCACCACCAAATCGAGGGTCTGGGGCCAACGTCCTGACTTTC
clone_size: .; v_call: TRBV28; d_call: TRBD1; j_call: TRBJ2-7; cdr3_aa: CASTRQGGSHEQYF; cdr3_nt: TGTGCCAGCACCCGACAGGGTGGCAGTCACGAGCAGTACTTC
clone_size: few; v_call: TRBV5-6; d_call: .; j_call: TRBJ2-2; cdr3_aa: CASSLPRASDTGELFF; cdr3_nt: TGTGCCAGCAGCCTGCCCAGGGCTAGCGACACCGGGGAGCTGTTTTTT
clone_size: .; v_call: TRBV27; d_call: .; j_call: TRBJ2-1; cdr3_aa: CASFLANRSSNEQFF; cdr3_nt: TGTGCCAGCTTCTTGGCCAATCGGAGTTCCAATGAGCAGTTCTTC